This TCR beta chain was recorded in a study of blood T cell repertoires in COVID-19. Across the whole study: Samples taken during acute and convalescent COVID-19 were collected in the United States, Italy and Spain. Nucleic acid was either cDNA or gDNA, and it came from T cells, B-cell-depleted T cells, or PBMCs.

The germline V gene encodes CDR1 SNHLY and CDR2 FYNNEI. With 6 bases clipped from V and 7 bases from J, the junction kept 7 bases outside the gene matches. The CDR3 loop spans 15 amino acids. As processed by the authors: Amplification with reference gene primers provided the estimates of nucleated cell counts. This table comes from immunoSEQ multiplex PCR, and its TCRdb copy is limited to in-frame clones, with some not included. V and J calls and clone size are those listed in that table; D and trimming were worked out from the DNA. This repertoire shows about 66,000 clones, roughly 90% found once; its top ten account for 1.4% to 1.5%.

This chain connects TRBV2 to TRBJ1-4, with 11 positions matching TRBD1. Sequencing input: peripheral blood. The origin of this receptor is a man between 60 and 70 years old with acute or convalescent COVID-19. This chain's CDR3 is CASRDWTGGSEKLFF. In DNA form, the CDR3 reads TGTGCCAGCAGGGATTGGACAGGGGGCAGTGAAAAACTGTTTTTT.